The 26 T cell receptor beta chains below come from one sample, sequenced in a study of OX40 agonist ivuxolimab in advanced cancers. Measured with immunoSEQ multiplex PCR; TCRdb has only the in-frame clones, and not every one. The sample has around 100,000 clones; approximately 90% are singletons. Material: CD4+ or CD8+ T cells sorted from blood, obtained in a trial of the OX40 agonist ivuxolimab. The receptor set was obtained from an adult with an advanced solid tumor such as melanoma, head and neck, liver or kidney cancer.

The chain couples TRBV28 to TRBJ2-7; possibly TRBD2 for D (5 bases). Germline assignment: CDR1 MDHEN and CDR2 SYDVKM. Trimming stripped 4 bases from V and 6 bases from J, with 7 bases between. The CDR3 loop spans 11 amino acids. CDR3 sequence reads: CASSSEGEQYF. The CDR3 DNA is TGTGCCAGCAGTTCAGAGGGCGAGCAGTACTTC.

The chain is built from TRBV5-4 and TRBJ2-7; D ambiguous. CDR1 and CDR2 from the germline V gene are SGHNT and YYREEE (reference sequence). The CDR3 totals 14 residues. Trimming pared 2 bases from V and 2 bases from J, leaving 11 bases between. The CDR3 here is CASSFTTSTYEQYF. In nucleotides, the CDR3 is TGTGCCAGCAGCTTCACCACGAGCACCTACGAGCAGTACTTC. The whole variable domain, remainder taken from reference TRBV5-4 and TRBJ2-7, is ETGVTQSPTHLIKTRGQQVTLRCSSQSGHNTVSWYQQALGQGPQFIFQYYREEENGRGNFPPRFSGLQFPNYSSELNVNALELDDSALYLCASSFTTSTYEQYFGPGTRLTVT.

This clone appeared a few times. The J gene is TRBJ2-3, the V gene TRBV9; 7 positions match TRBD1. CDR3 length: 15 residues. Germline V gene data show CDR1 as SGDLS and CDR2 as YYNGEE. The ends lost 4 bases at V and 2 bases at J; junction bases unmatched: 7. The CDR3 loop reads CASSIGGQPTDTQYF. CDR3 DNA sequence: TGTGCCAGCAGCATTGGGGGACAGCCCACAGATACGCAGTATTTT.

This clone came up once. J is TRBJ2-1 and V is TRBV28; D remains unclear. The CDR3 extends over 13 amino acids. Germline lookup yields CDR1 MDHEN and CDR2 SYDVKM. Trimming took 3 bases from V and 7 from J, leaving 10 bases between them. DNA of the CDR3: TGTGCCAGCAGTTTCTACGCTAAAAATGAGCAGTTCTTC. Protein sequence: CASSFYAKNEQFF.

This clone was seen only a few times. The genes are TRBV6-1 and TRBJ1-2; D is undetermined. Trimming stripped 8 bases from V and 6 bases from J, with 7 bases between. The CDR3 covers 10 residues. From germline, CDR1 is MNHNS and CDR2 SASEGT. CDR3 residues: CASRTNGYTF. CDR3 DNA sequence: TGTGCCAGCCGGACGAATGGCTACACCTTC.

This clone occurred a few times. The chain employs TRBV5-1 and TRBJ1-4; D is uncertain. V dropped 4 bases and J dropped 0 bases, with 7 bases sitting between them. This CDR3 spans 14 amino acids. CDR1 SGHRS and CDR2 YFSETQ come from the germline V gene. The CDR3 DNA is TGCGCCAGCAGCATGGATGCAACTAATGAAAAACTGTTTTTT. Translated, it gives CASSMDATNEKLFF.

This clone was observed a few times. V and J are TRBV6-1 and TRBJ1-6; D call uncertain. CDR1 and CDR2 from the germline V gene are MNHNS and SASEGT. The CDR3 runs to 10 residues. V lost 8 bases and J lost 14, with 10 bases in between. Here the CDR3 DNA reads TGTGCCAGCGGGGAAGTGGCCCTCCACTTT. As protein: CASGEVALHF.

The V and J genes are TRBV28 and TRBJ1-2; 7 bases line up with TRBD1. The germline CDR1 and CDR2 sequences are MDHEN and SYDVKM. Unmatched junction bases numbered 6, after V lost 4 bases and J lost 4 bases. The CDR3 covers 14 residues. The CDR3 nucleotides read TGTGCCAGCAGTTCATCCGGGACAGCCTATGGCTACACCTTC. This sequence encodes CASSSSGTAYGYTF.

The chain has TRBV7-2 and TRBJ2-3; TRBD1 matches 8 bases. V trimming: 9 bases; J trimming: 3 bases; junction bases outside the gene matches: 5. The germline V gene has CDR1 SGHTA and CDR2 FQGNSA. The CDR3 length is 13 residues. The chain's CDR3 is CARRDRGTDTQYF. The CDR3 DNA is TGTGCCAGGCGAGACAGGGGAACAGATACGCAGTATTTT. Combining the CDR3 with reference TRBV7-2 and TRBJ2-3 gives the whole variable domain GAGVSQSPSNKVTEKGKDVELRCDPISGHTALYWYRQSLGQGLEFLIYFQGNSAPDKSGLPSDRFSAERTGGSVSTLTIQRTQQEDSAVYLCARRDRGTDTQYFGPGTRLTVL.

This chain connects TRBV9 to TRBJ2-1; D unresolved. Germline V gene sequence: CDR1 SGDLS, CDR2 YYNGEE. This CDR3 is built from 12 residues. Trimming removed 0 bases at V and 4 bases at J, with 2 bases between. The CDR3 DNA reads TGTGCCAGCAGCGTAGGGTACAATGAGCAGTTCTTC. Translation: CASSVGYNEQFF. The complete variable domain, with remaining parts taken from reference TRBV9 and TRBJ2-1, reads DSGVTQTPKHLITATGQRVTLRCSPRSGDLSVYWYQQSLDQGLQFLIQYYNGEERAKGNILERFSAQQFPDLHSELNLSSLELGDSALYFCASSVGYNEQFFGPGTRLTVL.

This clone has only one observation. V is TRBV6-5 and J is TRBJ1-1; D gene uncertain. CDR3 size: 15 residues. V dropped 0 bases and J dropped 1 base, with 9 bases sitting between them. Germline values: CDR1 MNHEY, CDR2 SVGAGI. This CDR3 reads CASSYSQPGNTEAFF. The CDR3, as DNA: TGTGCCAGCAGTTACTCCCAACCGGGGAACACTGAAGCTTTCTTT.

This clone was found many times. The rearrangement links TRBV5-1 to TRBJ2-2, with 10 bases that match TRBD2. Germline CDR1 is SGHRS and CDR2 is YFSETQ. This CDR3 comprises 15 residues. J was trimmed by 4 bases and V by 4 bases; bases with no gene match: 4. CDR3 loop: CASSRRLAGTGELFF. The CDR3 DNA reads TGCGCCAGCAGCCGAAGACTAGCGGGCACCGGGGAGCTGTTTTTT.

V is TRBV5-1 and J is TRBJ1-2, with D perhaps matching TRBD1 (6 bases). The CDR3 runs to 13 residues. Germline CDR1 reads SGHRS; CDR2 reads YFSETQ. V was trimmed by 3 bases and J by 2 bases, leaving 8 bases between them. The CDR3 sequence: CASSSGQNYGYTF. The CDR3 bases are TGCGCCAGCAGCTCGGGACAAAACTATGGCTACACCTTC. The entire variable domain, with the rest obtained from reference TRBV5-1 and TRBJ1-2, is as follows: KAGVTQTPRYLIKTRGQQVTLSCSPISGHRSVSWYQQTPGQGLQFLFEYFSETQRNKGNFPGRFSGRQFSNSRSEMNVSTLELGDSALYLCASSSGQNYGYTFGSGTRLTVV.

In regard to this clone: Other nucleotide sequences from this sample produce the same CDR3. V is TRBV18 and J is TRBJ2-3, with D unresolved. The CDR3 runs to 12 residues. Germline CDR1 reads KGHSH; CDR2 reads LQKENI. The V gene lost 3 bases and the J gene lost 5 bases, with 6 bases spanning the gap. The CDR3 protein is CASSPSRDTQYF. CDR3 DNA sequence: TGTGCCAGCTCACCGTCGCGAGATACGCAGTATTTT.

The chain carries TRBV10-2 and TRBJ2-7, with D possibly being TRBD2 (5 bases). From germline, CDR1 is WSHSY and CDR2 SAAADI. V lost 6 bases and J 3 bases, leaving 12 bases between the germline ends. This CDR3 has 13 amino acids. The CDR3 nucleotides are TGCGCCAGCAGGGACGGGGAACGCTACGAGCAGTACTTC. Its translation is CASRDGERYEQYF.

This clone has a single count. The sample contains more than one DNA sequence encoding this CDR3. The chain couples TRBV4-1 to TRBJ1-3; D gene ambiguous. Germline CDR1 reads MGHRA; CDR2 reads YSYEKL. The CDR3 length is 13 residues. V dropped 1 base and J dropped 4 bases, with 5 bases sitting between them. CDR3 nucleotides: TGCGCCAGCAGCCAAGTTCCCGGAAACACCATATATTTT. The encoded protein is CASSQVPGNTIYF.

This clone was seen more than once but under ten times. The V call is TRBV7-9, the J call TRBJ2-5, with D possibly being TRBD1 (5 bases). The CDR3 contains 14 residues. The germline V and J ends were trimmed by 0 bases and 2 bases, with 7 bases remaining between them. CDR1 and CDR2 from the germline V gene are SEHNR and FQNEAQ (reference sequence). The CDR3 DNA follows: TGTGCCAGCAGCTTAGCGCACAGGCAAGAGACCCAGTACTTC. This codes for CASSLAHRQETQYF.

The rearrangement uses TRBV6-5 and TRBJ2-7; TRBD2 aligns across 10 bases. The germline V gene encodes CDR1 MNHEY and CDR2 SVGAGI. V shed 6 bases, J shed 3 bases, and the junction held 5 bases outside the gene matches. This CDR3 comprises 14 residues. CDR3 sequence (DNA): TGTGCCAGCAGGCGGACTAGCGGCCTCTACGAGCAGTACTTC. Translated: CASRRTSGLYEQYF.

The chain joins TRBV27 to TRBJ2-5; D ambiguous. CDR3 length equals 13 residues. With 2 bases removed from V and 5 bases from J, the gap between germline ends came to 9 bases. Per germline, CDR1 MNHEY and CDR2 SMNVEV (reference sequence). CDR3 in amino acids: CASSLASRETQYF. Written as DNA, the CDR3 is TGTGCCAGCAGTTTAGCTAGTCGGGAGACCCAGTACTTC.

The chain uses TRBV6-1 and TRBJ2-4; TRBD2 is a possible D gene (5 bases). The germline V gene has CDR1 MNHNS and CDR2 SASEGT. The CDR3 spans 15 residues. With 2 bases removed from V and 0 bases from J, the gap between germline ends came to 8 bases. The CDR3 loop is CASSESGLAKNIQYF. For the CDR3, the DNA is TGTGCCAGCAGTGAAAGCGGACTAGCCAAAAACATTCAGTACTTC.

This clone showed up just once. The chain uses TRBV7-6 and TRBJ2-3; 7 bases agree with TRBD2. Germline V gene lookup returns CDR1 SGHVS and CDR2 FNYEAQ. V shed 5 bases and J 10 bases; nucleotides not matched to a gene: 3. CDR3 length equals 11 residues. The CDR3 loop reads CASSRGVPQYF. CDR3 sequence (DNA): TGTGCCAGCAGCCGGGGGGTTCCGCAGTATTTT.

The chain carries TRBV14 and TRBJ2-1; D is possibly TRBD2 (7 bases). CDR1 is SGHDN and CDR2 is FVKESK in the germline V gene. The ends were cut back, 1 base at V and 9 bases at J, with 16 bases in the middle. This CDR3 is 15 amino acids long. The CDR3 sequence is CASSQGPGRGSEQFF. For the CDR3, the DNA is TGTGCCAGCAGCCAAGGGCCGGGGAGGGGGAGTGAGCAGTTCTTC.

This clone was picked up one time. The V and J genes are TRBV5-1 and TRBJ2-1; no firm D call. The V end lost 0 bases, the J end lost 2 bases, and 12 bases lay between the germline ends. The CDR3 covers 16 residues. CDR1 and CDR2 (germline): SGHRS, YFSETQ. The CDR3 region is CASSLVRTNTYNEQFF. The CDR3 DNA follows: TGCGCCAGCAGCTTGGTCCGCACGAACACCTACAATGAGCAGTTCTTC.

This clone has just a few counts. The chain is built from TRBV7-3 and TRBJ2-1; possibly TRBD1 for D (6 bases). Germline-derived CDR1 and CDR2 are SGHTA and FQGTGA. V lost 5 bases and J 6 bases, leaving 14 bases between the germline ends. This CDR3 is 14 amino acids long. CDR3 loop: CASSRSVGGNEQFF. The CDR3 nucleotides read TGTGCCAGCAGCCGAAGTGTAGGGGGCAATGAGCAGTTCTTC.

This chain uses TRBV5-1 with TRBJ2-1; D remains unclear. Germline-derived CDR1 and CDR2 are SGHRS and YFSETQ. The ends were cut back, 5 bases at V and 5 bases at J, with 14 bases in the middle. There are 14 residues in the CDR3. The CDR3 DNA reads TGCGCCAGCAGAACCAGCGCGGCCAACAATGAGCAGTTCTTC. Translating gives CASRTSAANNEQFF.

The CDR3 is CASSSQGENTEAFF. CDR3 coding DNA: TGTGCCAGCAGCTCTCAGGGGGAGAACACTGAAGCTTTCTTT. The chain is built from TRBV6-1 and TRBJ1-1; the match to TRBD1 covers 7 bases. V shed 6 bases and J 1 base; nucleotides not matched to a gene: 5. Germline assignment: CDR1 MNHNS and CDR2 SASEGT. The CDR3 is made up of 14 amino acids.